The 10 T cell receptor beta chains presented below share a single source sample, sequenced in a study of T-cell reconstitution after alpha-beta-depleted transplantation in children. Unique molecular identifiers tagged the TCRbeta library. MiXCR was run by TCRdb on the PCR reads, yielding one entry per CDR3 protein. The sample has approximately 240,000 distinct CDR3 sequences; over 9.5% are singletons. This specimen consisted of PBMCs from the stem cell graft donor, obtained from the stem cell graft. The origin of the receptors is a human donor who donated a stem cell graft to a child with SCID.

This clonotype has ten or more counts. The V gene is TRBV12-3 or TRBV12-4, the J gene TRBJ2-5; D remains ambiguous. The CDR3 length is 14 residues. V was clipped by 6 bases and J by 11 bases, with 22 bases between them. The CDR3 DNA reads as TGTGCCAGCAGCTCCGCAGGAATGGCCCCGGTTCAGTACTTC. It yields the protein CASSSAGMAPVQYF.

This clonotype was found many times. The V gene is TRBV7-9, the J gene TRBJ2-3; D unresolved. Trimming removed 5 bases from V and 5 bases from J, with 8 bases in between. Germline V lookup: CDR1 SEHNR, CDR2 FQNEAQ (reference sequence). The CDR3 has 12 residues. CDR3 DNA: TGTGCCAGCAGCCCAACGATAGATACGCAGTATTTT. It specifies CASSPTIDTQYF.

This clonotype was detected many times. The CDR3 is CASRRTSGEETQYF. The CDR3 coding sequence is TGTGCCAGCAGGAGGACTAGCGGGGAAGAGACCCAGTACTTC. J is TRBJ2-5 and V is TRBV2; 12 bases map to TRBD2. V lost 6 bases and J lost 3; bases outside the gene matches: 2. CDR1 is SNHLY, CDR2 FYNNEI, per germline. The CDR3 runs to 14 residues.

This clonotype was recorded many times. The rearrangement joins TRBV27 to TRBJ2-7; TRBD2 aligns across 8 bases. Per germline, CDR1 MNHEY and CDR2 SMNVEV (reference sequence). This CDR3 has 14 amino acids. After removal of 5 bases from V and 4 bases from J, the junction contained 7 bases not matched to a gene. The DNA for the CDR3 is TGTGCCAGCAGTGACACCGGGGGGGGTTACGAGCAGTACTTC. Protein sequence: CASSDTGGGYEQYF.

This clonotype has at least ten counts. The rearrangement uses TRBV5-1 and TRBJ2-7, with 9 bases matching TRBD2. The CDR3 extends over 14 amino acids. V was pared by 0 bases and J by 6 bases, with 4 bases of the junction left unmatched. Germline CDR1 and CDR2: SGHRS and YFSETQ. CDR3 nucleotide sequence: TGCGCCAGCAGCTTGGACGCTAGCGGGGTCGAGCAGTACTTC. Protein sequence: CASSLDASGVEQYF.

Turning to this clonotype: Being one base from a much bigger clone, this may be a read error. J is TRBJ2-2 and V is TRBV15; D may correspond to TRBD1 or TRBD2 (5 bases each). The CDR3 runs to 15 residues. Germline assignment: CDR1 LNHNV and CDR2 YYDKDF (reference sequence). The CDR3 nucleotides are TGTGCCACCAGCAGCTGGGACGGTAACAGCGGGGAGCTGTTTTTT. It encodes CATSSWDGNSGELFF. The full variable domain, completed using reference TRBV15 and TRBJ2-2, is DAMVIQNPRYQVTQFGKPVTLSCSQTLNHNVMYWYQQKSSQAPKLLFHYYDKDFNNEADTPDNFQSRRPNTSFCFLDIRSPGLGDTAMYLCATSSWDGNSGELFFGEGSRLTVL.

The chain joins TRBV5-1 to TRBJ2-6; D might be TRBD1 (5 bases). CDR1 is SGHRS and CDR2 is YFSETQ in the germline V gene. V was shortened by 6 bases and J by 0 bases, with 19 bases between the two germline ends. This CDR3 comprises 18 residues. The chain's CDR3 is CASMPTERKYSGANVLTF. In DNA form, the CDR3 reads TGCGCCAGCATGCCGACAGAGAGGAAATACTCTGGGGCCAACGTCCTGACTTTC.

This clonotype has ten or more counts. CDR3 loop: CASSLGLAGGPLEQYF. Here the CDR3 DNA reads TGTGCCAGCAGCTTAGGGCTAGCGGGGGGTCCTCTCGAGCAGTACTTC. V is TRBV7-8 and J is TRBJ2-7; TRBD2 agrees at 11 bases. J gave up 6 bases and V 1 base, and 8 bases lay outside the gene matches. The germline CDR1 and CDR2 sequences are SGHVS and FQNEAQ. The CDR3 is 16 residues long.

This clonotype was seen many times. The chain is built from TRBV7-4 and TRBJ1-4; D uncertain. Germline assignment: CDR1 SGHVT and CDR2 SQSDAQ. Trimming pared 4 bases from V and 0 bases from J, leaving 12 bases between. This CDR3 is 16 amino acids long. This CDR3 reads CASSSAFEATNEKLFF. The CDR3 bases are TGTGCCAGCAGCTCCGCCTTTGAAGCAACTAATGAAAAACTGTTTTTT.

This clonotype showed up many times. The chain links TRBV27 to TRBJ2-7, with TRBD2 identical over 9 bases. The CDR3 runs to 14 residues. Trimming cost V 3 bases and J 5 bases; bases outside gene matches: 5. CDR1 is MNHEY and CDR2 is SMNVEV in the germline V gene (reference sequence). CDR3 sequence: CASSFAGGENEQYF. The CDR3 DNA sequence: TGTGCCAGCAGTTTTGCGGGGGGGGAAAACGAGCAGTACTTC.